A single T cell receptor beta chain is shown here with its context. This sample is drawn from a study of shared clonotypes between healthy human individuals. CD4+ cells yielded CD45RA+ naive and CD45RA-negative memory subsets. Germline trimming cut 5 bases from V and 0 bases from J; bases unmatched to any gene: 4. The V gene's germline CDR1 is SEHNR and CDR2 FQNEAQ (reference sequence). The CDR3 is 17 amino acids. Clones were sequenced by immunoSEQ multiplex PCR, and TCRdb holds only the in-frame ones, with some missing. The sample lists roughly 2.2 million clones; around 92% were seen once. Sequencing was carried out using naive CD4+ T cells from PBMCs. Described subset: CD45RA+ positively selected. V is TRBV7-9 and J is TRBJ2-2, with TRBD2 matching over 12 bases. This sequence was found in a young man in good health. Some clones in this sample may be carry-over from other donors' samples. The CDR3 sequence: CASSGRTSGTNTGELFF. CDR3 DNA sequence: TGTGCCAGCAGCGGACGGACTAGCGGGACGAACACCGGGGAGCTGTTTTTT.